The 25 T cell receptor beta chains below were found in one sample sequenced in a study of cytomegalovirus exposure and HLA in healthy donors. Use of 60 Vbeta and 13 Jbeta primers characterized the PCR. Assay used: immunoSEQ multiplex PCR; TCRdb lists only in-frame clones, some missing. Among some 150,000 clones listed, roughly 80% were seen once. Sample: PBMCs. These receptors came from a woman in her fifties or sixties in good health and CMV-seronegative.

The chain has TRBV5-8 and TRBJ2-7; 7 nucleotides align to TRBD1. J was trimmed by 3 bases and V by 2 bases; bases with no gene match: 11. The CDR3 sequence is 16 residues long. The germline CDR1 and CDR2 sequences are SGHTS and YDEGEE. CDR3 amino acids: CASSFSHGPGGYEQYF. The CDR3 DNA sequence: TGTGCCAGCAGCTTTTCGCATGGGCCAGGGGGCTACGAGCAGTACTTC.

V gene TRBV28 combines with J gene TRBJ1-1, with D tentatively TRBD1 (6 bases). Looked up from germline, CDR1 is MDHEN and CDR2 is SYDVKM. V was trimmed by 10 bases and J by 11 bases, leaving 20 bases between them. The CDR3 length is 12 residues. This CDR3 reads CAIGGALPLAFF. In DNA, the CDR3 is TGTGCCATCGGGGGGGCACTACCCTTGGCTTTCTTT.

The V and J genes are TRBV6-1 and TRBJ2-7; a weak D match, TRBD2 (8 bases). V dropped 10 bases and J dropped 2 bases, with 15 bases sitting between them. CDR1 and CDR2 (germline): MNHNS, SASEGT. The CDR3 length is 13 residues. The CDR3 bases are TGTGCCATCAGGGGGACTAGTCCCTACGAGCAGTACTTC. It is translated as CAIRGTSPYEQYF.

The chain is built from TRBV4-2 and TRBJ2-2; D is undetermined. Trimming removed 4 bases from V and 0 bases from J, with 12 bases in between. CDR1 and CDR2 from the germline V gene are LGHNA and YNFKEQ. The CDR3 totals 16 residues. The CDR3 is CASSRRVDSNTGELFF. DNA for the CDR3: TGTGCCAGCAGCCGTCGGGTCGATTCGAACACCGGGGAGCTGTTTTTT.

The chain employs TRBV19 and TRBJ1-5; 7 positions agree with TRBD1. V lost 3 bases, J lost 1 base, and 6 bases stayed unmatched. CDR3 length: 16 amino acids. Germline CDR1 reads LNHDA; CDR2 reads SQIVND (reference sequence). The CDR3 loop is CASSIPGGRSNQPQHF. For the CDR3, the DNA is TGTGCCAGTAGTATTCCAGGGGGGAGAAGCAATCAGCCCCAGCATTTT.

V is TRBV2 and J is TRBJ1-1; D uncertain. The CDR3 has 16 residues. The V and J ends lost 4 bases and 3 bases respectively, with 18 bases between them. Germline CDR1 is SNHLY and CDR2 is FYNNEI. This CDR3 is CASSVEANSAHTEAFF. CDR3 coding DNA: TGTGCCAGCAGTGTCGAGGCCAATTCTGCACACACTGAAGCTTTCTTT. Combining the CDR3 with reference TRBV2 and TRBJ1-1 gives the whole variable domain EPEVTQTPSHQVTQMGQEVILRCVPISNHLYFYWYRQILGQKVEFLVSFYNNEISEKSEIFDDQFSVERPDGSNFTLKIRSTKLEDSAMYFCASSVEANSAHTEAFFGQGTRLTVV.

This chain links TRBV13 with TRBJ2-7; TRBD2 is a possible D gene (6 bases). This CDR3 is 16 amino acids long. The V end lost 5 bases, the J end lost 0 bases, and 17 bases lay between the germline ends. Germline V CDR1 and CDR2: PRHDT, FYEKMQ (reference sequence). Here the CDR3 DNA reads TGTGCCAGCAGCCCCCACGGGAGATCAAGCTCCTACGAGCAGTACTTC. The encoded protein is CASSPHGRSSSYEQYF.

The rearrangement uses TRBV6-6 and TRBJ2-5; 9 bases are shared with TRBD1. Judging by the DNA end, TRBJ2-7 fits better; the J call may be wrong. The germline V gene has CDR1 MNHNY and CDR2 SVGAGI (reference sequence). The CDR3 sequence is 16 residues long. CDR3 amino acids: CASRPTGGNSDYEQYF. The CDR3 DNA follows: TGTGCCAGCAGGCCGACAGGGGGGAATTCGGACTACGAGCAGTACTTC.

This chain links TRBV19 with TRBJ2-7, with D uncertain. Per germline, CDR1 LNHDA and CDR2 SQIVND (reference sequence). The CDR3 is 13 amino acids. V was cut by 5 bases and J by 0 bases, with 8 bases left in between. As DNA, the CDR3 is TGTGCCAGTAGTCAACAGTCCTCCTACGAGCAGTACTTC. It codes for CASSQQSSYEQYF.

This chain uses TRBV13 with TRBJ1-1; no clear D. The CDR3 covers 16 residues. Trimming took off 3 bases at V and 0 bases at J, with 14 bases between the two ends. Germline CDR1 reads PRHDT; CDR2 reads FYEKMQ (reference sequence). The CDR3 region has the DNA TGTGCCAGCAGCTTCCCAGGAAGCCGAATGAACACTGAAGCTTTCTTT. It encodes CASSFPGSRMNTEAFF.

This chain uses TRBV2 with TRBJ2-2; 7 nucleotides agree with TRBD1. This CDR3 has 14 amino acids. V dropped 8 bases and J dropped 0; count of bases not matched to a gene: 3. Germline lookup yields CDR1 SNHLY and CDR2 FYNNEI. The chain's CDR3 is CASWDSPNTGELFF. The CDR3 DNA sequence: TGTGCCAGCTGGGACAGTCCGAACACCGGGGAGCTGTTTTTT.

The chain joins TRBV4-1 to TRBJ2-7, with 13 bases identical to TRBD2. There are 15 residues in the CDR3. Germline trimming cut 4 bases from V and 3 bases from J; bases unmatched to any gene: 3. Germline V CDR1 and CDR2: MGHRA, YSYEKL. This CDR3 is CASSPTSGGYYEQYF. DNA of the CDR3: TGCGCCAGCAGCCCGACTAGCGGGGGGTACTACGAGCAGTACTTC.

This clone showed up just a few times. The chain joins TRBV2 to TRBJ1-5; the D is unclear. Germline V gives CDR1 SNHLY, CDR2 FYNNEI. V was trimmed by 6 bases and J by 0 bases, leaving 9 bases between them. The CDR3 has 14 amino acids. CDR3 protein: CASSIANSNQPQHF. CDR3 sequence (DNA): TGTGCCAGCAGCATAGCGAATAGCAATCAGCCCCAGCATTTT.

The chain's CDR3 is CAIAAGFPPEQFF. CDR3 DNA: TGTGCCATCGCGGCGGGGTTCCCCCCTGAGCAGTTCTTC. The chain uses TRBV10-3 and TRBJ2-1, with a possible D match to TRBD2 (6 bases). The CDR3 loop spans 13 amino acids. With 8 bases removed from V and 9 bases from J, the gap between germline ends came to 17 bases. Germline V CDR1 and CDR2: ENHRY, SYGVKD.

The V gene is TRBV18, the J gene TRBJ1-5; a possible D gene is TRBD1 (6 bases). Germline assignment: CDR1 KGHSH and CDR2 LQKENI. CDR3 length equals 15 residues. V lost 4 bases and J lost 0, with 10 bases in between. This chain's CDR3 is CASSHGQTSNQPQHF. The CDR3 region has the DNA TGTGCCAGCTCACACGGACAGACTAGCAATCAGCCCCAGCATTTT.

V usage is TRBV18 and J usage is TRBJ2-2, with TRBD1 matching 8 bases. The CDR3 is made up of 15 amino acids. With 4 bases clipped from V and 1 base from J, the junction kept 2 bases outside the gene matches. Germline V gene sequence: CDR1 KGHSH, CDR2 LQKENI. This CDR3 is CASSRGQENTGELFF. CDR3 DNA sequence: TGTGCCAGCTCACGGGGACAGGAGAACACCGGGGAGCTGTTTTTT.

V and J are TRBV27 and TRBJ2-7, with D perhaps matching TRBD2 (6 bases). With 6 bases removed from V and 1 base from J, the gap between germline ends came to 13 bases. Germline loops: CDR1 MNHEY, CDR2 SMNVEV (reference sequence). The CDR3 is made up of 14 amino acids. The CDR3 DNA reads TGTGCCAGCAGCTACCGCGGGGCGTCCTACGAGCAGTACTTC. Its protein product is CASSYRGASYEQYF.

This clone has a handful of counts. This chain joins TRBV4-1 and TRBJ2-2, with D maybe TRBD1 (5 bases). This CDR3 has 16 amino acids. With 4 bases removed from V and 0 bases from J, the gap between germline ends came to 12 bases. Germline V CDR1 and CDR2: MGHRA, YSYEKL. The CDR3 bases are TGCGCCAGCAGCCCGAATAGGGGCGCGAACACCGGGGAGCTGTTTTTT. Translation: CASSPNRGANTGELFF.

In its sample, this clone was seen once. The rearrangement links TRBV28 to TRBJ2-5; D gene ambiguous. The CDR3 sequence is 11 residues long. CDR1 and CDR2 (germline): MDHEN, SYDVKM. V shed 11 bases and J shed 6 bases, with 13 bases lying between them. The DNA for the CDR3 is TGTGCCTCATCCAAAGAGCAGACCCAGTACTTC. This sequence encodes CASSKEQTQYF.

This clone was seen just once. This chain connects TRBV14 to TRBJ1-1; unclear D gene. The germline V gene has CDR1 SGHDN and CDR2 FVKESK. There are 13 residues in the CDR3. V was trimmed by 2 bases and J by 5 bases, leaving 9 bases between them. This CDR3 is CASSQQRRTEAFF. DNA for the CDR3: TGTGCCAGCAGCCAACAAAGGAGAACTGAAGCTTTCTTT.

A few counts support this clone. The CDR3 reads CASSLTPGTSDQETQYF. The CDR3 DNA reads TGTGCCAGCAGCTTAACTCCCGGGACTAGCGACCAAGAGACCCAGTACTTC. This rearrangement joins TRBV7-7 to TRBJ2-5; 10 bases line up with TRBD2. The germline CDR1 and CDR2 sequences are SSHAT and FNYEAQ (reference sequence). This CDR3 has 17 amino acids. V trimming: 2 bases; J trimming: 0 bases; junction bases outside the gene matches: 6.

This clone was detected only once. The rearrangement links TRBV28 to TRBJ1-1, with TRBD1 identical over 7 bases. Germline V lookup: CDR1 MDHEN, CDR2 SYDVKM. This CDR3 region has 14 residues. The trim removed 4 bases at V and 4 bases at J, leaving 6 bases unmatched. CDR3 DNA: TGTGCCAGCAGTTCCTCGGCAGGGGGCACTGAAGCTTTCTTT. Translated: CASSSSAGGTEAFF.

V usage is TRBV12-5 and J usage is TRBJ1-1; the D is unclear. Trimming left V 8 bases short and J 2 bases short, with 12 bases between. Germline CDR1 reads LGHNT; CDR2 reads FRNRAP. This CDR3 contains 13 residues. DNA of the CDR3: TGTGCTAGTCGGGGATTAAAAAACACTGAAGCTTTCTTT. It yields the protein CASRGLKNTEAFF.

This chain connects TRBV6-6 to TRBJ2-7; perhaps TRBD1 as D (6 bases). CDR1 is MNHNY, CDR2 SVGAGI, per germline (reference sequence). The CDR3 is 15 amino acids. Trimming took off 2 bases at V and 11 bases at J, with 22 bases between the two ends. CDR3 bases: TGTGCCAGCAGTTACGGTCAGGGGAACCTTCTACGAGAGTACTTC. Translation gives CASSYGQGNLLREYF.

The rearrangement links TRBV5-4 to TRBJ1-1; 10 bases fit TRBD1. V gave up 4 bases and J gave up 11 bases; unmatched junction bases: 11. The CDR3 has 14 amino acids. Germline CDR1 and CDR2: SGHNT and YYREEE (reference sequence). CDR3 sequence reads: CASSPGQGSLAAFF. CDR3 DNA: TGTGCCAGCAGCCCGGGACAGGGGTCCTTGGCGGCTTTCTTT. Full variable domain (outside the CDR3, taken from reference TRBV5-4 and TRBJ1-1): ETGVTQSPTHLIKTRGQQVTLRCSSQSGHNTVSWYQQALGQGPQFIFQYYREEENGRGNFPPRFSGLQFPNYSSELNVNALELDDSALYLCASSPGQGSLAAFFGQGTRLTVV.